One and the same sample provided the 8 T cell receptor beta chains below, sequenced in a study of shared clonotypes between healthy human individuals. Assay: immunoSEQ multiplex PCR; the TCRdb copy retains only in-frame clones and omits some. The repertoire has 600,000 to 800,000 clones, around 70% of them found once; the top ten carry more than 1.5%. Sequenced sample: memory CD4+ T cells sorted from blood. Subset indicated: CD45RA-negative fraction. The source of these receptors is a woman aged 25 to 39 in good health.

This clone was recorded a few times. The V call is TRBV7-9, the J call TRBJ2-1; the D call may be TRBD1 or TRBD2 (5 bases each). This CDR3 has 16 residues. V lost 3 bases and J lost 6, with 18 bases in between. Germline CDR1 and CDR2: SEHNR and FQNEAQ (reference sequence). The CDR3 sequence is CASSFVGRDHTNEQFF. The CDR3 DNA follows: TGTGCCAGCAGCTTCGTGGGTCGGGACCATACCAATGAGCAGTTCTTC.

The chain has TRBV5-1 and TRBJ2-3, with D uncertain. The CDR3 is 15 residues long. CDR1 and CDR2 (germline): SGHRS, YFSETQ. V was cut by 0 bases and J by 3 bases, with 11 bases left in between. The CDR3 DNA reads as TGCGCCAGCAGCTTGGTGGTCCAGTCGACAGATACGCAGTATTTT. Protein: CASSLVVQSTDTQYF.

This chain links TRBV5-4 with TRBJ2-7, with TRBD2 matching 14 bases. Germline V CDR1 and CDR2: SGHNT, YYREEE (reference sequence). The CDR3 contains 15 residues. The V gene end was trimmed by 1 base and the J gene end by 7 bases; junction bases not matched to a gene: 4. The CDR3 protein is CASSLYRLAGGEQYF. The CDR3 DNA is TGTGCCAGCAGCTTGTACCGACTAGCGGGAGGGGAGCAGTACTTC.

This clone turned up a few times. V and J are TRBV25-1 and TRBJ2-1, with D possibly matching TRBD1 (6 bases). The germline gives CDR1 MGHDK, CDR2 SYGVNS. Trimming pared 2 bases from V and 4 bases from J, leaving 9 bases between. CDR3 length: 14 amino acids. The CDR3 is CASSEKGQYNEQFF. In DNA form, the CDR3 reads TGTGCCAGCAGTGAAAAGGGACAATACAATGAGCAGTTCTTC.

This clone was seen a handful of times. V and J are TRBV29-1 and TRBJ2-7; TRBD1 aligns across 9 bases. The CDR3 length is 15 residues. Germline V gene sequence: CDR1 SQVTM, CDR2 ANQGSEA. Trimming cost V 5 bases and J 1 base; bases outside gene matches: 9. CDR3 sequence reads: CSVKTGTGSSYEQYF. The DNA for the CDR3 is TGCAGCGTTAAAACCGGGACAGGGAGTTCCTACGAGCAGTACTTC.

The V and J genes are TRBV6-1 and TRBJ1-3, with D maybe TRBD1 (5 bases). CDR3 length equals 14 residues. Trimming pared 6 bases from V and 3 bases from J, leaving 12 bases between. Germline CDR1 is MNHNS and CDR2 is SASEGT. The CDR3 loop is CASRTLTGGNTIYF. As DNA, the CDR3 is TGTGCCAGCAGGACCCTCACAGGTGGAAACACCATATATTTT.

The genes are TRBV5-1 and TRBJ2-7; 8 bases align to TRBD2. The germline V gene has CDR1 SGHRS and CDR2 YFSETQ. The junction had 13 bases not matched to a gene; V was cut back by 2 bases and J by 6 bases. This CDR3 has 16 amino acids. The CDR3 coding sequence is TGCGCCAGCAGCTTTTCATCCGGACTAGCAGTCACCGAGCAGTACTTC. This translates into CASSFSSGLAVTEQYF.

The rearrangement uses TRBV4-1 and TRBJ2-1, with 15 bases lining up with TRBD2. The trim removed 2 bases at V and 8 bases at J, leaving 4 bases unmatched. The germline V gene encodes CDR1 MGHRA and CDR2 YSYEKL. The CDR3 is 16 amino acids. Here the CDR3 reads CASSQRTSGRGDEQFF. CDR3 DNA: TGCGCCAGCAGCCAACGGACTAGCGGGAGGGGCGATGAGCAGTTCTTC.